Below, one T cell receptor beta chain is given with its context. This specimen comes from a study of human T cells and chemical hapten exposure. TCRdb passed the RACE reads through MiXCR, listing each CDR3 protein once. The sample lists over 95,000 distinct CDR3 sequences, 9.5% to 15% occurring once. Time point given: patch test 1, 2 weeks after DPC sensitization. Documented treatment: therapeutic diphenylcyclopropenone sensitization with weekly scalp DPC. From germline, CDR1 is MNHEY and CDR2 SMNVEV (reference sequence). V was shortened by 5 bases and J by 1 base, with 22 bases between the two germline ends. This CDR3 has 18 amino acids.

The chain couples TRBV27 to TRBJ2-3; D possibly corresponds to TRBD1 (6 bases). This receptor was identified in a woman aged 40 to 55 with alopecia areata. Some clones in this sample may be carry-over from other donors' samples. The specimen comprised whole blood, sampled in connection with sensitization to the hapten diphenylcyclopropenone (DPC). The CDR3 here is CASSPDRDLRQGTDTQYF. The DNA for the CDR3 is TGTGCCAGCAGTCCAGACCGGGACCTCAGACAGGGCACAGATACGCAGTATTTT.